A selection of T cell receptor beta chains follows, all from one sample in a study of control samples from healthy donors and cancer patients. Libraries were prepared by immunoSEQ multiplex PCR; TCRdb keeps only in-frame clonotypes and omits some of them. There are approximately 87,000 clones in the sample; approximately 86% occur only once, and roughly 1.3% lies in the top ten. Sequencing input: blood. The receptor set was obtained from a woman between 45 and 60 years old in good health. CDR3s include the opening cysteine and the closing phenylalanine or tryptophan. D genes are given only for firm matches. Size is stated for part of the rows, as once, few or many counts, or as a class when the clone is expanded.

cdr3_nt: TGTGCCAGTAGTTACCTGGGGCGATACAATGAGCAGTTCTTC
cdr3_aa: CASSYLGRYNEQFF
v_call: TRBV19
clone_size: NA
j_call: TRBJ2-1
d_call: NA

cdr3_nt: TGCGCCAGCAGCCAAGTGGGGACAGGGAGAAATGAGCAGTTCTTC
cdr3_aa: CASSQVGTGRNEQFF
v_call: TRBV4-1
clone_size: NA
j_call: TRBJ2-1
d_call: TRBD1

cdr3_nt: TGTGCCAGCAGCCAACAGGTGACTAATGAAAAACTGTTTTTT
cdr3_aa: CASSQQVTNEKLFF
v_call: TRBV21-1
clone_size: NA
j_call: TRBJ1-4
d_call: NA

cdr3_nt: TGTGCCAGCAGTGAAGAGGGAGCAAGGAATCAGCCCCAGCATTTT
cdr3_aa: CASSEEGARNQPQHF
v_call: TRBV2
clone_size: NA
j_call: TRBJ1-5
d_call: NA

cdr3_nt: TGTGCCAGCAGCATAACAGGGGGCCGGGAGACCCAGTACTTC
cdr3_aa: CASSITGGRETQYF
v_call: TRBV7-2
clone_size: NA
j_call: TRBJ2-5
d_call: TRBD1

cdr3_nt: TGTGCCAGCAGCGTAGCCCCATCCTGGGCGGGGCCTGGGAATGAGCAGTTCTTC
cdr3_aa: CASSVAPSWAGPGNEQFF
v_call: TRBV9
clone_size: NA
j_call: TRBJ2-1
d_call: NA

cdr3_nt: TGCAGCGTGAGGAGGACAGGGTCCTACGAGCAGTACTTC
cdr3_aa: CSVRRTGSYEQYF
v_call: TRBV29-1
clone_size: NA
j_call: TRBJ2-7
d_call: TRBD1

cdr3_nt: TGTGCCAGTAGTCCGATCGACAGGGGGCCCACTGAAGCTTTCTTT
cdr3_aa: CASSPIDRGPTEAFF
v_call: TRBV19
clone_size: NA
j_call: TRBJ1-1
d_call: TRBD1

cdr3_nt: TGTGCCAGCTCACCCGGTTTGCGTCAGCCCCAGCATTTT
cdr3_aa: CASSPGLRQPQHF
v_call: TRBV18
clone_size: NA
j_call: TRBJ1-5
d_call: NA

cdr3_nt: TGTGCCAGTAGCGCCGCCGCAACCCTTTATGGCTACACCTTC
cdr3_aa: CASSAAATLYGYTF
v_call: TRBV19
clone_size: NA
j_call: TRBJ1-2
d_call: NA

cdr3_nt: TGTGCCAGCAGTAGCCGAATTGGGGGCTCCTACAATGAGCAGTTCTTC
cdr3_aa: CASSSRIGGSYNEQFF
v_call: TRBV6-4
clone_size: NA
j_call: TRBJ2-1
d_call: NA

cdr3_nt: TGCGCCAGCAGCCAAGACGGACAAAGCTACAATGAGCAGTTCTTC
cdr3_aa: CASSQDGQSYNEQFF
v_call: TRBV4-3
clone_size: NA
j_call: TRBJ2-1
d_call: NA

cdr3_nt: TGTGCCAGCAGCAGATCCGGGACTAGCGGGGGGGTGCGCGAGACCCAGTACTTC
cdr3_aa: CASSRSGTSGGVRETQYF
v_call: TRBV7-2
clone_size: few
j_call: TRBJ2-5
d_call: TRBD2

cdr3_nt: TGTGCCAGCAGCCCAGGGGCCAGGAACACCGGGGAGCTGTTTTTT
cdr3_aa: CASSPGARNTGELFF
v_call: TRBV11-2
clone_size: NA
j_call: TRBJ2-2
d_call: NA

cdr3_nt: TGTGCCAGTAAAGGTGTAGCGGGGGTAGATACGCAGTATTTT
cdr3_aa: CASKGVAGVDTQYF
v_call: TRBV19
clone_size: NA
j_call: TRBJ2-3
d_call: TRBD2